Following are 20 T cell receptor beta chains from one sample sequenced in a study of regulatory T cells in long-lasting Graves disease. Time point denoted: newly diagnosed GD, antithyroid drugs for less than 3 months. TCR sequences were obtained from RNA taken from PBMCs. To make TCR beta libraries, researchers used iRepertoire HTBI primers and Arm-PCR of CDR3 regions. TCRdb used MiXCR to reprocess the multiplex PCR reads, holding one entry per CDR3 protein. The sample contains 510,000 or so distinct CDR3 sequences, more than 10% of which appear only once. These records were also assigned to another study, of T cells in Graves' hyperthyroidism and ophthalmopathy.

Here the sequenced sample was peripheral blood mononuclear cells (PBMCs), taken at new diagnosis, from a patient treated with antithyroid drugs. These receptors all come from a woman in her thirties with Graves disease.

This clonotype has ten or more counts. The V gene is TRBV28, the J gene TRBJ2-5, with 7 bases aligning to TRBD2. This CDR3 is 15 amino acids long. V shed 6 bases, J shed 5 bases, and the junction held 12 bases outside the gene matches. CDR1 and CDR2 from the germline V gene are MDHEN and SYDVKM. In DNA, the CDR3 is TGTGCCAGCAGCAACACCTTAGCGGGTCCGGAGACCCAGTACTTC. The encoded protein is CASSNTLAGPETQYF.

This clonotype was detected a few times. This chain uses TRBV5-5 with TRBJ2-5; TRBD2 agrees at 12 bases. CDR3 length: 17 amino acids. V was clipped by 1 base and J by 5 bases; unmatched bases: 9. Germline lookup yields CDR1 SGHKS and CDR2 YYEKEE (reference sequence). CDR3 protein: CASSLRTSGTRRETQYF. CDR3 DNA: TGTGCCAGCAGCTTGAGGACTAGCGGGACACGACGGGAGACCCAGTACTTC.

The chain uses TRBV19 and TRBJ2-1; D is unclear. CDR1 and CDR2 from the germline V gene are LNHDA and SQIVND (reference sequence). The V end lost 3 bases, the J end lost 7 bases, and 7 bases lay between the germline ends. The CDR3 covers 12 residues. CDR3 region: CASSIWENEQFF. The CDR3 region has the DNA TGTGCCAGTAGTATTTGGGAAAATGAGCAGTTCTTC.

This clonotype was counted many times. The chain carries TRBV9 and TRBJ2-1, with D possibly TRBD2 on 5 matching bases. Germline values: CDR1 SGDLS, CDR2 YYNGEE. Trimming pared 2 bases from V and 3 bases from J, leaving 6 bases between. The CDR3 consists of 13 residues. The chain's CDR3 is CASSVSDYNEQFF. The CDR3 DNA is TGTGCCAGCAGCGTTAGCGACTACAATGAGCAGTTCTTC.

This clonotype occurred many times. The rearrangement links TRBV12-3 or TRBV12-4 to TRBJ2-4; D may be TRBD2 (6 bases). This CDR3 has 20 residues. The germline V and J ends were trimmed by 2 bases and 1 base, with 24 bases remaining between them. The DNA for the CDR3 is TGTGCCAGCAGTTTAATTCGGGCTAGCGATCCTTCGGCGGCCAAAAACATTCAGTACTTC. It codes for CASSLIRASDPSAAKNIQYF.

This clonotype has at least ten counts. The chain combines TRBV12-3 or TRBV12-4 with TRBJ1-3, with D uncertain. The V end lost 3 bases, the J end lost 0 bases, and 9 bases lay between the germline ends. CDR3 size: 15 residues. The CDR3 nucleotides are TGTGCCAGCAGTTTTATCAGTGCCTCTGGAAACACCATATATTTT. Its translation is CASSFISASGNTIYF.

This clonotype showed up many times. The chain uses TRBV29-1 and TRBJ2-1; TRBD2 agrees at 10 bases. After removal of 5 bases from V and 7 bases from J, the junction contained 5 bases not matched to a gene. The CDR3 sequence is 13 residues long. CDR1 SQVTM and CDR2 ANQGSEA come from the germline V gene. The CDR3 DNA sequence: TGCAGCGTTCGCCGGACTAGCGGAAATGAGCAGTTCTTC. Translated: CSVRRTSGNEQFF.

This clonotype was observed at least ten times. CDR3 sequence (DNA): TGTGCCAGCAGCTTAGATGAAAGGGGGGTAGGGAACACTGAAGCTTTCTTT. Amino acid sequence: CASSLDERGVGNTEAFF. This chain connects TRBV11-2 to TRBJ1-1; the D gene is possibly TRBD1 (6 bases). The V gene's germline CDR1 is SGHAT and CDR2 FQNNGV. This CDR3 has 17 amino acids. The V and J ends lost 0 bases and 1 base respectively, with 15 bases between them.

Many counts were recorded for this clonotype. J is TRBJ1-2 and V is TRBV6-1; D is uncertain. Deletions cut 8 bases from V and 0 bases from J, with 13 bases between. The CDR3 runs 14 residues. CDR1 and CDR2 (germline): MNHNS, SASEGT. The CDR3 DNA is TGTGCCAGCCGTACGGACTTAGCTAACTATGGCTACACCTTC. Its protein product is CASRTDLANYGYTF.

The chain combines TRBV6-9 with TRBJ2-1, with 13 bases that match TRBD2. CDR1 MNHGY and CDR2 SVAAGI come from the germline V gene. The V gene end was trimmed by 3 bases and the J gene end by 0 bases; junction bases not matched to a gene: 14. This CDR3 region has 21 residues. The CDR3 spells CASSYSAGAGLAGSSYNEQFF. In nucleotides, the CDR3 is TGTGCCAGCAGTTACTCTGCCGGGGCGGGACTAGCGGGAAGCTCCTACAATGAGCAGTTCTTC.

In its sample, this clonotype was seen many times. V usage is TRBV29-1 and J usage is TRBJ2-5; D may correspond to TRBD1 or TRBD2 (5 bases each). CDR3 length: 14 residues. Trimming left V 0 bases short and J 5 bases short, with 13 bases between. Looked up from germline, CDR1 is SQVTM and CDR2 is ANQGSEA. This chain's CDR3 is CSVEDSGRDETQYF. CDR3 nucleotide sequence: TGCAGCGTTGAAGATTCCGGCAGGGACGAGACCCAGTACTTC.

This clonotype has a count of ten or more. V gene TRBV7-2 combines with J gene TRBJ2-7, with 11 bases fitting TRBD2. This CDR3 has 16 amino acids. Germline V gives CDR1 SGHTA, CDR2 FQGNSA. Unmatched junction bases numbered 4, after V lost 1 base and J lost 2 bases. CDR3 in amino acids: CASSLEGTSGTYEQYF. The CDR3 region has the DNA TGTGCCAGCAGCTTAGAAGGGACTAGCGGAACCTACGAGCAGTACTTC.

This chain links TRBV30 with TRBJ1-1; TRBD1 is a possible D gene (6 bases). The CDR3 contains 13 residues. CDR1 is GTSNPN and CDR2 is SVGIG in the germline V gene (reference sequence). V lost 7 bases to trimming and J lost 3 bases, with 15 bases between them. The CDR3 region is CAYDRTEDTEAFF. In nucleotides, the CDR3 is TGTGCCTATGACAGGACCGAGGACACTGAAGCTTTCTTT.

A remark on this clonotype: Being one base from a much bigger clone, this may be a read error. The rearrangement joins TRBV12-3 or TRBV12-4 to TRBJ2-1, with 8 bases aligning to TRBD2. This CDR3 is 15 amino acids long. V shed 6 bases and J 8 bases; nucleotides not matched to a gene: 12. CDR3 sequence: CASSPPGGGRDEQFF. The DNA of the CDR3 is TGTGCCAGCAGCCCCCCAGGCGGGGGGCGGGATGAGCAGTTCTTC.

This clonotype was counted between two and nine times. The V and J genes are TRBV6-2 or TRBV6-3 and TRBJ2-7; no clear D gene. Germline V gene sequence: CDR1 MNHEY, CDR2 SVGEGT. The V and J ends lost 5 bases and 3 bases respectively, with 23 bases between them. The CDR3 totals 17 residues. CDR3 sequence reads: CASSEASTEVAIYEQYF. CDR3 DNA: TGTGCCAGCAGTGAAGCGTCAACAGAAGTCGCCATCTACGAGCAGTACTTC.

J is TRBJ1-3 and V is TRBV19; 8 bases map to TRBD1. The CDR3 spans 14 residues. From germline, CDR1 is LNHDA and CDR2 SQIVND (reference sequence). V lost 8 bases to trimming and J lost 7 bases; unmatched junction nucleotides: 10. The CDR3 loop reads CASAWTGQANTIYF. As DNA, the CDR3 is TGTGCCAGTGCCTGGACAGGGCAGGCGAACACCATATATTTT.

About this clonotype itself: A clone one base away is much larger, so this may be a read error. The chain is built from TRBV4-1 and TRBJ2-3; 9 positions agree with TRBD2. From germline, CDR1 is MGHRA and CDR2 YSYEKL. The CDR3 spans 16 residues. Written as DNA, the CDR3 is TGCGCCAGCAGGCAAGTTCTAGCGGGAATCTCAGATACGCAGTATTTT. It translates to CASRQVLAGISDTQYF.

This clonotype was observed many times. The chain uses TRBV2 and TRBJ1-3, with D unresolved. Trimming left V 5 bases short and J 0 bases short, with 5 bases between. The CDR3 extends over 13 amino acids. CDR1 is SNHLY, CDR2 FYNNEI, per germline. CDR3 coding DNA: TGTGCCAGCAGTACAAACTCTGGAAACACCATATATTTT. This codes for CASSTNSGNTIYF.

This clonotype occurred a few times. The CDR3 DNA reads TGTGCCAGCAGCTTAAAGCGGGAAGGCACAGATACGCAGTATTTT. Translating gives CASSLKREGTDTQYF. J is TRBJ2-3 and V is TRBV7-8; 7 bases agree with TRBD2. Germline V gene lookup returns CDR1 SGHVS and CDR2 FQNEAQ. Trimming removed 2 bases from V and 1 base from J; junction bases left unmatched: 3. The CDR3 has 15 amino acids.

At least ten counts were recorded for this clonotype. The V call is TRBV6-2 or TRBV6-3, the J call TRBJ2-7; D may be TRBD2 (5 bases). Trimming left V 0 bases short and J 3 bases short, with 15 bases between. There are 16 residues in the CDR3. Germline CDR1 and CDR2: MNHEY and SVGEGT. CDR3 region: CASSYSIGLASYEQYF. The CDR3 region has the DNA TGTGCCAGCAGTTACTCGATAGGTCTAGCCAGCTACGAGCAGTACTTC.